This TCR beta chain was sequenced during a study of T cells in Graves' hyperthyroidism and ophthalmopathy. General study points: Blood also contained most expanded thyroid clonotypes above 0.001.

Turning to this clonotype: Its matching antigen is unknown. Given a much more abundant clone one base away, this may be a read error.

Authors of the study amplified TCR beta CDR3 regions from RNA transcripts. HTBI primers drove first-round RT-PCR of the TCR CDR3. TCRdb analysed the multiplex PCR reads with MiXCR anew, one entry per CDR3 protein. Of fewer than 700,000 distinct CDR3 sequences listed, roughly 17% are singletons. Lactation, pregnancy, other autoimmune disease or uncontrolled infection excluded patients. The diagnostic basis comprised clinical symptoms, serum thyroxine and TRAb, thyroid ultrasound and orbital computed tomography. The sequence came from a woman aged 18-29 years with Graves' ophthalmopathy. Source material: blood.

CDR3 sequence (DNA): TGTGCCAGCAGTCCGTTCAGGACAGGGGATGAGATCCAGTACTTC. Its protein product is CASSPFRTGDEIQYF. The V and J genes are TRBV28 and TRBJ2-5, with TRBD1 matching over 9 bases. Germline V gene data show CDR1 as MDHEN and CDR2 as SYDVKM. The CDR3 length is 15 residues.